A single sample is the source of the 17 T cell receptor beta chains below, sequenced in a study of blood T cell repertoires in COVID-19. Sequencing used immunoSEQ multiplex PCR; TCRdb keeps in-frame clones, though not all of them. Among roughly 250,000 clones listed, approximately 79% were seen once. The sequencing input was peripheral blood. The receptors stem from a woman aged 40 to 49 with active or convalescent COVID-19.

The CDR3 region is CASSSGTGPYSNQPQHF. The CDR3 DNA is TGTGCCAGCAGTTCGGGGACAGGCCCGTATAGCAATCAGCCCCAGCATTTT. This chain uses TRBV28 with TRBJ1-5, with TRBD1 matching 8 bases. J lost 0 bases, V lost 4 bases, and 8 bases had no gene match. The CDR3 sequence is 17 residues long. CDR1 and CDR2 (germline): MDHEN, SYDVKM. Filled out from reference TRBV28 and TRBJ1-5, the complete variable domain reads DVKVTQSSRYLVKRTGEKVFLECVQDMDHENMFWYRQDPGLGLRLIYFSYDVKMKEKGDIPEGYSVSREKKERFSLILESASTNQTSMYLCASSSGTGPYSNQPQHFGDGTRLSIL.

This chain links TRBV28 with TRBJ1-1; D is uncertain. Per the germline V gene, CDR1 is MDHEN and CDR2 is SYDVKM. The length of the CDR3 is 16 residues. V gave up 5 bases and J gave up 4 bases, with 20 bases separating them. CDR3 in amino acids: CASSTGSYYGSTEAFF. CDR3 DNA sequence: TGTGCCAGCAGTACCGGGTCATACTACGGGAGCACTGAAGCTTTCTTT.

The chain couples TRBV11-2 to TRBJ2-7; D uncertain. In germline, CDR1 is SGHAT, CDR2 FQNNGV. The CDR3 extends over 15 amino acids. V was pared by 5 bases and J by 0 bases, with 14 bases between. The DNA for the CDR3 is TGTGCCAGCAGCGCCGACATAAATCCCTCCTACGAGCAGTACTTC. Amino acid sequence: CASSADINPSYEQYF.

J is TRBJ2-3 and V is TRBV13; D call uncertain. This CDR3 is built from 14 residues. V lost 4 bases, J lost 2 bases, and 10 bases lay in between. Per germline, CDR1 PRHDT and CDR2 FYEKMQ (reference sequence). This CDR3 is CASSSSKNTDTQYF. The CDR3 DNA is TGTGCCAGCAGCTCATCAAAAAACACAGATACGCAGTATTTT. The full variable domain, its missing parts supplied by reference TRBV13 and TRBJ2-3, is AAGVIQSPRHLIKEKRETATLKCYPIPRHDTVYWYQQGPGQDPQFLISFYEKMQSDKGSIPDRFSAQQFSDYHSELNMSSLELGDSALYFCASSSSKNTDTQYFGPGTRLTVL.

This chain joins TRBV6-5 and TRBJ2-5; D is perhaps TRBD1 (6 bases). Germline-derived CDR1 and CDR2 are MNHEY and SVGAGI. With 6 bases removed from V and 1 base from J, the gap between germline ends came to 9 bases. The CDR3 spans 13 residues. CDR3 nucleotides: TGTGCCAGCAGAAGGGACACCCAAGAGACCCAGTACTTC. Protein: CASRRDTQETQYF.

J is TRBJ2-2 and V is TRBV30; D is possibly TRBD2 (5 bases). Germline V gene lookup returns CDR1 GTSNPN and CDR2 SVGIG (reference sequence). V was pared by 3 bases and J by 4 bases, with 12 bases between. CDR3 size: 14 residues. The CDR3 is CAWRRAEGTGELFF. In DNA form, the CDR3 reads TGTGCCTGGAGACGTGCCGAGGGCACCGGGGAGCTGTTTTTT. The entire variable domain, with the rest obtained from reference TRBV30 and TRBJ2-2, is as follows: SQTIHQWPATLVQPVGSPLSLECTVEGTSNPNLYWYRQAAGRGLQLLFYSVGIGQISSEVPQNLSASRPQDRQFILSSKKLLLSDSGFYLCAWRRAEGTGELFFGEGSRLTVL.

This chain uses TRBV3-1 (or the pseudogene TRBV3-2) with TRBJ1-2, with a weak D call TRBD1 (5 bases). CDR3 length equals 14 residues. CDR1 and CDR2 from the germline V gene are LGHDT and YNNKEL (reference sequence). V lost 0 bases to trimming and J lost 4 bases, with 9 bases between them. The CDR3 DNA reads TGTGCCAGCAGCCAAGAGAAGGGGCCCTATGGCTACACCTTC. It translates to CASSQEKGPYGYTF.

This rearrangement joins TRBV25-1 to TRBJ1-1; D possibly corresponds to TRBD1 (6 bases). CDR1 and CDR2 from the germline V gene are MGHDK and SYGVNS. This CDR3 has 13 amino acids. The germline V and J ends were trimmed by 2 bases and 8 bases, with 12 bases remaining between them. CDR3 loop: CASSEPGQLEAFF. CDR3 in DNA: TGTGCCAGCAGTGAACCTGGACAGTTGGAAGCTTTCTTT.

This sequence joins TRBV7-6 and TRBJ2-1, with a tentative D call TRBD2 (6 bases). V lost 7 bases and J 6 bases, leaving 16 bases between the germline ends. The CDR3 sequence is 14 residues long. Germline values: CDR1 SGHVS, CDR2 FNYEAQ. The CDR3, as DNA: TGTGCCAGCACCGGGGGAGCCTTGGGCAATGAGCAGTTCTTC. It specifies CASTGGALGNEQFF.

This clone was counted ten times or more. V usage is TRBV7-8 and J usage is TRBJ2-7; possibly TRBD2 for D (5 bases). Trimming left V 2 bases short and J 3 bases short, with 11 bases between. This CDR3 has 14 residues. Germline CDR1 is SGHVS and CDR2 is FQNEAQ. The chain's CDR3 is CASSLSGSDYEQYV. DNA for the CDR3: TGTGCCAGCAGCTTATCGGGATCGGACTACGAGCAGTACGTC.

The chain recombines TRBV20-1 with TRBJ1-2, with no clear D. There are 13 residues in the CDR3. Per the germline V gene, CDR1 is DFQATT and CDR2 is SNEGSKA (reference sequence). V was shortened by 3 bases and J by 1 base, with 9 bases between the two germline ends. The CDR3: CSASGSLNYGYTF. Here the CDR3 DNA reads TGCAGTGCTAGTGGTTCTCTTAACTATGGCTACACCTTC.

The V and J genes are TRBV5-6 and TRBJ2-4, with D possibly being TRBD1 (6 bases). Germline CDR1 SGHDT, CDR2 YYEEEE. V was trimmed by 0 bases and J by 0 bases, leaving 13 bases between them. The CDR3 length is 17 residues. In DNA form, the CDR3 reads TGTGCCAGCAGCTTGGGACAGGAGATACTAGCCAAAAACATTCAGTACTTC. Translation: CASSLGQEILAKNIQYF.

The chain has TRBV7-2 and TRBJ1-5; D might be TRBD1 (6 bases). Germline lookup yields CDR1 SGHTA and CDR2 FQGNSA. V was cut by 4 bases and J by 1 base, with 8 bases left in between. The CDR3 loop spans 14 amino acids. CDR3 sequence reads: CASSSQGSNQPQHF. Here the CDR3 DNA reads TGTGCCAGCAGCTCTCAGGGGAGCAATCAGCCCCAGCATTTT.

The chain uses TRBV7-2 and TRBJ2-1, with 8 nucleotides matching TRBD2. Germline CDR1 is SGHTA and CDR2 is FQGNSA. With 5 bases clipped from V and 0 bases from J, the junction kept 6 bases outside the gene matches. This CDR3 is built from 16 residues. The CDR3 loop is CASSPRGGSSYNEQFF. DNA of the CDR3: TGTGCCAGCAGCCCCCGGGGGGGGAGCTCCTACAATGAGCAGTTCTTC.

The chain uses TRBV7-2 and TRBJ1-2; TRBD1 matches at 7 bases. V lost 6 bases and J lost 5; bases outside the gene matches: 6. This CDR3 is 13 amino acids long. Germline V CDR1 and CDR2: SGHTA, FQGNSA. The CDR3 region has the DNA TGTGCCAGCAGAGGGGACAGACCGTATGGCTACACCTTC. It codes for CASRGDRPYGYTF. The full variable domain, in which reference TRBV7-2 and TRBJ1-2 provide the parts outside the CDR3, is GAGVSQSPSNKVTEKGKDVELRCDPISGHTALYWYRQSLGQGLEFLIYFQGNSAPDKSGLPSDRFSAERTGGSVSTLTIQRTQQEDSAVYLCASRGDRPYGYTFGSGTRLTVV.

J is TRBJ1-1 and V is TRBV6-4; TRBD1 aligns across 7 bases. The CDR3 spans 14 residues. Germline values: CDR1 MRHNA, CDR2 SNTAGT. Unmatched junction bases numbered 3, after V lost 4 bases and J lost 1 base. CDR3 amino acids: CASSAQGGNTEAFF. The DNA for the CDR3 is TGTGCCAGCAGTGCCCAGGGGGGGAACACTGAAGCTTTCTTT.

This clone was counted a few times. CDR3 loop: CASKRTVDTEAFF. DNA for the CDR3: TGTGCCAGCAAAAGGACAGTGGACACTGAAGCTTTCTTT. The rearrangement joins TRBV6-5 to TRBJ1-1, with D possibly matching TRBD1 (6 bases). This CDR3 has 13 residues. The germline V gene has CDR1 MNHEY and CDR2 SVGAGI. V lost 7 bases, J lost 3 bases, and 12 bases lay in between.